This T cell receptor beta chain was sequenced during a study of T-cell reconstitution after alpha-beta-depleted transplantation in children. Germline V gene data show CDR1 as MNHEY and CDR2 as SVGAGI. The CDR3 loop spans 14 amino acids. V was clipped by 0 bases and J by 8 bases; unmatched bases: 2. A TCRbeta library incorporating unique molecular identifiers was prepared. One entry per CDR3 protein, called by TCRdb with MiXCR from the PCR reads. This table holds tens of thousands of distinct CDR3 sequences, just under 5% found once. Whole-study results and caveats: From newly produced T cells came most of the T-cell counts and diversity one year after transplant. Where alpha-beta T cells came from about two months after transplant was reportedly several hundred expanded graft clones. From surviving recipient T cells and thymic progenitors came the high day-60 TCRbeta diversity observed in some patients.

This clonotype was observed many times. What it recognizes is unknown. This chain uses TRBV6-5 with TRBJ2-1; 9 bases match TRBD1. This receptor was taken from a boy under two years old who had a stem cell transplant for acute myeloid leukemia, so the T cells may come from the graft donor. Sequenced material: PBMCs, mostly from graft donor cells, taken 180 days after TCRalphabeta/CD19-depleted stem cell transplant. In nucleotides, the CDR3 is TGTGCCAGCAGTTACTCGAACAGGGGGCATGAGCAGTTCTTC. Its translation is CASSYSNRGHEQFF.